This T cell receptor beta chain was retrieved from a study of technical replicates of blood from four donors. In germline, CDR1 is SGHRS, CDR2 YFSETQ. The CDR3 sequence is 17 residues long. V lost 3 bases to trimming and J lost 5 bases; unmatched junction nucleotides: 12. Sequenced by immunoSEQ multiplex PCR; TCRdb stores in-frame clones only, minus some. The sample holds some 94,000 clones, roughly 95% seen once. The genes are TRBV5-1 and TRBJ2-7; TRBD2 agrees at 12 bases. The source of this sequence is a human donor in good health. The specimen sequenced was T cells isolated from PBMCs. The CDR3: CASSSQPLGLAGHEQYF. The CDR3, as DNA: TGCGCCAGCAGCTCCCAACCCTTAGGACTAGCGGGACACGAGCAGTACTTC.